These 28 T cell receptor beta chains share one sample of origin, sequenced in a study of Ad26.COV2.S vaccination and SARS-CoV-2 variants. Data came from immunoSEQ multiplex PCR; TCRdb stores just in-frame clones and leaves some out. In the table there are 350,000 to 400,000 clones, about 88% of which are singletons. The treatment denotes: about 20 received Ad26.COV2.S at low or high dose, single or two shots; roughly five received placebo; per-sample allocation not given. Collection of samples fell on day 63 after the first vaccine or placebo injection. The sequences come from peripheral blood, collected in a trial of Ad26.COV2.S vaccine versus placebo. These receptors were collected from a person between 18 and 65 years old who received the Ad26.COV2.S COVID-19 vaccine or a placebo.

The chain is built from TRBV7-9 and TRBJ1-3; D remains ambiguous. Germline loops: CDR1 SEHNR, CDR2 FQNEAQ (reference sequence). V was cut by 5 bases and J by 4 bases, with 9 bases left in between. The CDR3 has 13 amino acids. In nucleotides, the CDR3 is TGTGCCAGCAGCAACTATACGGGAAACACCATATATTTT. Amino acid sequence: CASSNYTGNTIYF. The variable domain in full, with the rest retrieved from reference TRBV7-9 and TRBJ1-3, is DTGVSQNPRHKITKRGQNVTFRCDPISEHNRLYWYRQTLGQGPEFLTYFQNEAQLEKSRLLSDRFSAERPKGSFSTLEIQRTEQGDSAMYLCASSNYTGNTIYFGEGSWLTVV.

CDR3 bases: TGTGCCAGCAGCTTTAGCAATCAGCCCCAGCATTTT. Amino acids: CASSFSNQPQHF. The chain uses TRBV5-6 and TRBJ1-5, with D unclear. The CDR3 is 12 residues long. Trimming removed 2 bases at V and 0 bases at J, with 0 bases between. The V gene's germline CDR1 is SGHDT and CDR2 YYEEEE. Based on the CDR3 plus reference TRBV5-6 and TRBJ1-5, the full variable domain is DAGVTQSPTHLIKTRGQQVTLRCSPKSGHDTVSWYQQALGQGPQFIFQYYEEEERQRGNFPDRFSGHQFPNYSSELNVNALLLGDSALYLCASSFSNQPQHFGDGTRLSIL.

The chain has TRBV4-1 and TRBJ1-2; D gene ambiguous. The V gene's germline CDR1 is MGHRA and CDR2 YSYEKL. CDR3 length: 16 amino acids. Trimming removed 3 bases at V and 5 bases at J, with 19 bases between. DNA of the CDR3: TGCGCCAGCAGCCAGAGCCCTCTGAGGACTGTATATGGCTACACCTTC. Protein sequence: CASSQSPLRTVYGYTF.

J is TRBJ2-1 and V is TRBV20-1; D is ambiguous. The CDR3 loop spans 11 amino acids. Trimming took 3 bases from V and 5 from J, leaving 5 bases between them. Germline-derived CDR1 and CDR2 are DFQATT and SNEGSKA (reference sequence). The CDR3 coding sequence is TGCAGTGCTAGTAGGAACAATGAGCAGTTCTTC. Translation gives CSASRNNEQFF.

The V and J genes are TRBV19 and TRBJ1-4; weak D call: TRBD1 (6 bases). V lost 1 base and J lost 8, with 11 bases in between. CDR3 size: 14 residues. Germline-derived CDR1 and CDR2 are LNHDA and SQIVND (reference sequence). Here the CDR3 DNA reads TGTGCCAGTAGTATAGCCTCAGGGGAAGAAAAACTGTTTTTT. Its protein is CASSIASGEEKLFF.

This rearrangement joins TRBV9 to TRBJ1-3; possible D gene TRBD1, 6 bases. There are 15 residues in the CDR3. V lost 0 bases, J lost 1 base, and 8 bases lay in between. Germline V lookup: CDR1 SGDLS, CDR2 YYNGEE. The CDR3 loop is CASSVEGGSGNTIYF. The DNA of the CDR3 is TGTGCCAGCAGCGTAGAGGGGGGGTCTGGAAACACCATATATTTT. The variable domain in full, with the rest retrieved from reference TRBV9 and TRBJ1-3, is DSGVTQTPKHLITATGQRVTLRCSPRSGDLSVYWYQQSLDQGLQFLIQYYNGEERAKGNILERFSAQQFPDLHSELNLSSLELGDSALYFCASSVEGGSGNTIYFGEGSWLTVV.

This chain links TRBV5-1 with TRBJ2-3, with D unresolved. Deletions cut 2 bases from V and 4 bases from J, with 14 bases between. This CDR3 has 15 residues. CDR1 and CDR2 (germline): SGHRS, YFSETQ. The CDR3 here is CASSFGQVKADTQYF. The CDR3 nucleotides read TGCGCCAGCAGCTTTGGTCAGGTGAAGGCAGATACGCAGTATTTT.

The chain joins TRBV5-5 to TRBJ1-2, with a tentative D call TRBD1 (5 bases). Germline CDR1 is SGHKS and CDR2 is YYEKEE (reference sequence). V lost 4 bases to trimming and J lost 2 bases, with 12 bases between them. The CDR3 is 14 residues long. The CDR3 reads CASSPYEGNYGYTF. The CDR3 region has the DNA TGTGCCAGCAGCCCCTACGAGGGGAACTATGGCTACACCTTC.

This chain uses TRBV2 with TRBJ2-1; 7 bases fit TRBD2. The CDR3 consists of 16 residues. V lost 3 bases, J lost 7 bases, and 12 bases stayed unmatched. Germline loops: CDR1 SNHLY, CDR2 FYNNEI. This chain's CDR3 is CASSDLRSSGINEQFF. CDR3 DNA: TGTGCCAGCAGTGATCTCCGGTCTAGCGGTATAAATGAGCAGTTCTTC.

The chain uses TRBV12-5 and TRBJ2-7, with unresolved D. The CDR3 length is 12 residues. Deletions cut 3 bases from V and 5 bases from J, with 8 bases between. Germline V gives CDR1 LGHNT, CDR2 FRNRAP. CDR3 in amino acids: CASGLGRDEQYF. The CDR3 DNA reads as TGTGCTAGTGGTTTAGGGCGAGACGAGCAGTACTTC. The variable domain in full, completed from reference TRBV12-5 and TRBJ2-7, reads DARVTQTPRHKVTEMGQEVTMRCQPILGHNTVFWYRQTMMQGLELLAYFRNRAPLDDSGMPKDRFSAEMPDATLATLKIQPSEPRDSAVYFCASGLGRDEQYFGPGTRLTVT.

The chain uses TRBV6-5 and TRBJ2-3, with 7 nucleotides matching TRBD2. CDR3 length equals 15 residues. The V gene's germline CDR1 is MNHEY and CDR2 SVGAGI. V trimming: 8 bases; J trimming: 4 bases; junction bases outside the gene matches: 12. The CDR3 protein is CASLPKRGEADTQYF. For the CDR3, the DNA is TGTGCCAGCCTACCCAAGCGGGGTGAAGCAGATACGCAGTATTTT.

The chain carries TRBV6-5 and TRBJ1-6; 10 bases line up with TRBD1. J was trimmed by 9 bases and V by 2 bases; bases with no gene match: 4. Germline values: CDR1 MNHEY, CDR2 SVGAGI. The length of the CDR3 is 15 residues. CDR3 sequence (DNA): TGTGCCAGCAGTTACATGGGACAGGGGCGTTCACCCCTCCACTTT. Encoded protein: CASSYMGQGRSPLHF.

V and J are TRBV7-8 and TRBJ1-5, with a tentative D call TRBD1 (5 bases). The CDR3 length is 17 residues. The V end lost 5 bases, the J end lost 4 bases, and 21 bases lay between the germline ends. Germline CDR1 and CDR2: SGHVS and FQNEAQ. CDR3 nucleotides: TGTGCCAGCAGCCATTCCCTGGCAGGGAAGGGTAATCAGCCCCAGCATTTT. It yields the protein CASSHSLAGKGNQPQHF.

In DNA form, the CDR3 reads TGTGCCAGCAGCCAAGCTGACTTCTCAACTAATGAAAAACTGTTTTTT. The encoded protein is CASSQADFSTNEKLFF. The chain links TRBV4-2 to TRBJ1-4; D not certain. The CDR3 sequence is 16 residues long. Trimming cost V 1 base and J 0 bases, with 9 bases left between them. Germline V lookup: CDR1 LGHNA, CDR2 YNFKEQ.

The chain has TRBV19 and TRBJ2-1; D is undetermined. Germline V lookup: CDR1 LNHDA, CDR2 SQIVND (reference sequence). The CDR3 has 13 residues. Deletions cut 5 bases from V and 8 bases from J, with 13 bases between. The CDR3 region has the DNA TGTGCCAGTAGTCGACTTCCTGGGCATGAGCAGTTCTTC. It yields the protein CASSRLPGHEQFF.

The V call is TRBV10-3, the J call TRBJ2-2, with TRBD1 matching 8 bases. The CDR3 length is 16 residues. The J segment lost 4 bases and the V segment lost 3 bases, leaving 7 bases of the junction unmatched. The V gene's germline CDR1 is ENHRY and CDR2 SYGVKD. In DNA form, the CDR3 reads TGTGCCATCAGTGAAAGCGACAGGGGAGGCACCGGGGAGCTGTTTTTT. Translating gives CAISESDRGGTGELFF.

CDR3 nucleotide sequence: TGTGCCAGCAGCCGAGACAGTAATGAAAAACTGTTTTTT. As protein: CASSRDSNEKLFF. This rearrangement joins TRBV7-9 to TRBJ1-4, with D perhaps matching TRBD1 (5 bases). The CDR3 consists of 13 residues. V was pared by 5 bases and J by 4 bases, with 8 bases between. Germline lookup yields CDR1 SEHNR and CDR2 FQNEAQ (reference sequence).

The chain recombines TRBV15 with TRBJ2-1; D may be TRBD2 (7 bases). The V gene's germline CDR1 is LNHNV and CDR2 YYDKDF (reference sequence). The ends were cut back, 1 base at V and 5 bases at J, with 12 bases in the middle. The CDR3 runs 15 residues. Here the CDR3 reads CATSRVRGANNEQFF. In nucleotides, the CDR3 is TGTGCCACCAGCAGAGTACGGGGGGCCAACAATGAGCAGTTCTTC.

The chain employs TRBV5-6 and TRBJ1-2; no reliable D call. Germline CDR1 reads SGHDT; CDR2 reads YYEEEE. This CDR3 is built from 17 residues. V lost 2 bases and J 2 bases, leaving 19 bases between the germline ends. CDR3 in DNA: TGTGCCAGCAGCTTCCGTGCTCGGTCGCCGAGAAACTATGGCTACACCTTC. Its translation is CASSFRARSPRNYGYTF.

The rearrangement links TRBV7-9 to TRBJ1-1; D not resolved. This CDR3 has 15 amino acids. The germline gives CDR1 SEHNR, CDR2 FQNEAQ (reference sequence). V was pared by 4 bases and J by 0 bases, with 12 bases between. The CDR3 sequence: CASSSSPAVNTEAFF. The CDR3 nucleotides read TGTGCCAGCAGCTCATCCCCGGCGGTGAACACTGAAGCTTTCTTT.

This clone was seen only a few times. The J gene is TRBJ1-6, the V gene TRBV27, with D unclear. Germline loops: CDR1 MNHEY, CDR2 SMNVEV (reference sequence). This CDR3 is built from 10 residues. V lost 8 bases and J 9 bases, leaving 5 bases between the germline ends. The CDR3: CASGSSPLHF. The DNA of the CDR3 is TGTGCCAGCGGAAGTTCACCCCTCCACTTT.

The J gene is TRBJ2-7, the V gene TRBV5-4, with a possible D match to TRBD1 (6 bases). This CDR3 is built from 13 residues. The V gene lost 4 bases and the J gene lost 3 bases, with 11 bases spanning the gap. CDR1 SGHNT and CDR2 YYREEE come from the germline V gene (reference sequence). This chain's CDR3 is CASSPGHGYEQYF. In DNA, the CDR3 is TGTGCCAGCAGCCCGGGACACGGCTACGAGCAGTACTTC. The full variable domain, rest sourced from reference TRBV5-4 and TRBJ2-7, is ETGVTQSPTHLIKTRGQQVTLRCSSQSGHNTVSWYQQALGQGPQFIFQYYREEENGRGNFPPRFSGLQFPNYSSELNVNALELDDSALYLCASSPGHGYEQYFGPGTRLTVT.

This clone was seen a handful of times. The rearrangement links TRBV7-2 to TRBJ1-2; TRBD1 agrees at 8 bases. Germline assignment: CDR1 SGHTA and CDR2 FQGNSA. The CDR3 covers 15 residues. V shed 2 bases and J 7 bases; nucleotides not matched to a gene: 9. As DNA, the CDR3 is TGTGCCAGCAGCTTAACCCTAACAGGGGGATCTGGCTACACCTTC. It translates to CASSLTLTGGSGYTF.

The rearrangement links TRBV2 to TRBJ1-2, with unresolved D. Trimming pared 3 bases from V and 0 bases from J, leaving 5 bases between. Germline V CDR1 and CDR2: SNHLY, FYNNEI. The CDR3 is 13 residues long. CDR3: CASSDTANYGYTF. CDR3 nucleotide sequence: TGTGCCAGCAGTGATACAGCTAACTATGGCTACACCTTC.

This clone was counted a single time. The rearrangement joins TRBV10-3 to TRBJ2-5, with 10 positions matching TRBD2. Germline CDR1 and CDR2: ENHRY and SYGVKD. With 6 bases clipped from V and 5 bases from J, the junction kept 6 bases outside the gene matches. The CDR3 is 14 residues long. The CDR3 region has the DNA TGTGCCATCAGACCTAGCGGGGGTTCGGAGACCCAGTACTTC. Protein sequence: CAIRPSGGSETQYF.

The CDR3 protein is CASSLAREGTGYTF. The DNA of the CDR3 is TGTGCCAGCAGCTTAGCGCGGGAGGGAACAGGCTACACCTTC. The V call is TRBV7-2, the J call TRBJ1-2; D is unresolved. Between the trimmed V and J ends, which lost 0 bases and 8 bases, there was a span of 13 bases. Germline V gene lookup returns CDR1 SGHTA and CDR2 FQGNSA. The CDR3 consists of 14 residues.

The CDR3 region has the DNA TGTGCCAGCAGTTACGATGTGGAGGCCGCCAATGAGCAGTTCTTC. As protein: CASSYDVEAANEQFF. The chain carries TRBV6-5 and TRBJ2-1; perhaps TRBD2 as D (5 bases). The CDR3 spans 15 residues. Trimming pared 2 bases from V and 6 bases from J, leaving 14 bases between. Germline V lookup: CDR1 MNHEY, CDR2 SVGAGI.

A few counts support this clone. J is TRBJ1-6 and V is TRBV19; 8 bases line up with TRBD1. The CDR3 is made up of 15 amino acids. J gave up 9 bases and V 3 bases, and 7 bases lay outside the gene matches. Per the germline V gene, CDR1 is LNHDA and CDR2 is SQIVND (reference sequence). The CDR3 is CASSMTGQGSSPLHF. Written as DNA, the CDR3 is TGTGCCAGTAGTATGACCGGACAGGGAAGTTCACCCCTCCACTTT.